Listed below are T cell receptor beta chains from one sample, sequenced in a study of shared clonotypes between healthy human individuals. Here immunoSEQ multiplex PCR was the method, and the copy in TCRdb shows in-frame clones only, minus some. Here the sample spans hundreds of thousands of clones, less than 85% being singletons. The material sequenced was memory CD4+ T cells sorted from blood. Source of these receptors: a woman in her twenties or thirties in good health. The CDR3 runs from the conserved cysteine through the conserved F or W. The order of the fields is CDR3 DNA, CDR3 protein, J gene, V gene, D gene, CDR3 length, clone size. The D gene is left open where the match is weak. Rows give clone size only sometimes, using once, few, many, or a class for an expanded clone.

cdr3_nt: TGTGCCATCAGTGAGTCACAGGCGGGCACTGAAGCTTTCTTT
cdr3_aa: CAISESQAGTEAFF
j_call: TRBJ1-1
v_call: TRBV10-3
d_call: NA
cdr3_length: 14
clone_size: NA

cdr3_nt: TGTGCCAGCAGCGGACGGGACAGGGCCTACGAGCAGTACTTC
cdr3_aa: CASSGRDRAYEQYF
j_call: TRBJ2-7
v_call: TRBV14
d_call: TRBD1
cdr3_length: 14
clone_size: NA

cdr3_nt: TGTGCCAGCGACGCAGGGTCTGGAAACACCATATATTTT
cdr3_aa: CASDAGSGNTIYF
j_call: TRBJ1-3
v_call: TRBV7-8
d_call: NA
cdr3_length: 13
clone_size: NA

cdr3_nt: TGTGCCAGTAGTATAGGGCTCATAGCGGGACCCTACGAGCAGTACTTC
cdr3_aa: CASSIGLIAGPYEQYF
j_call: TRBJ2-7
v_call: TRBV19
d_call: TRBD2
cdr3_length: 16
clone_size: many

cdr3_nt: TGTGCCATCAGGGAAGTTCAGGGGGCGGCTTTCTTT
cdr3_aa: CAIREVQGAAFF
j_call: TRBJ1-1
v_call: TRBV10-3
d_call: TRBD1
cdr3_length: 12
clone_size: NA

cdr3_nt: TGTGCCAGCAGTAGACAGGGGAGGACCGGGGAGCTGTTTTTT
cdr3_aa: CASSRQGRTGELFF
j_call: TRBJ2-2
v_call: TRBV6-5
d_call: TRBD1
cdr3_length: 14
clone_size: NA

cdr3_nt: TGTGCCAGTAGTATCGGACTAGCGGGAGCTGTCACCGGGGAGCTGTTTTTT
cdr3_aa: CASSIGLAGAVTGELFF
j_call: TRBJ2-2
v_call: TRBV19
d_call: TRBD2
cdr3_length: 17
clone_size: NA

cdr3_nt: TGCGCCAGCAGTGAGGCCCCGGCCAGCCGGTTGAGAAACACCATATATTTT
cdr3_aa: CASSEAPASRLRNTIYF
j_call: TRBJ1-3
v_call: TRBV10-1
d_call: NA
cdr3_length: 17
clone_size: NA

cdr3_nt: TGCGCCAGCAGCTTGGGGCTGGGGGAGGGCAGGGCTGAAGCTTTCTTT
cdr3_aa: CASSLGLGEGRAEAFF
j_call: TRBJ1-1
v_call: TRBV5-1
d_call: NA
cdr3_length: 16
clone_size: NA

cdr3_nt: TGTGCCAGCAGCCAAGACAGGGGTCGGACTGAAGCTTTCTTT
cdr3_aa: CASSQDRGRTEAFF
j_call: TRBJ1-1
v_call: TRBV14
d_call: NA
cdr3_length: 14
clone_size: NA

cdr3_nt: TGTGCCTGGAGTTTGAGACGGCGGGGCGACTACACCTTC
cdr3_aa: CAWSLRRRGDYTF
j_call: TRBJ1-2
v_call: TRBV30
d_call: NA
cdr3_length: 13
clone_size: NA

cdr3_nt: TGTGCCAGCAGCCAAGCGGGGGAGAGGTACAATGAGCAGTTCTTC
cdr3_aa: CASSQAGERYNEQFF
j_call: TRBJ2-1
v_call: TRBV14
d_call: NA
cdr3_length: 15
clone_size: few

cdr3_nt: TGTGCCAGCAGTAGGAACAGGGAAGAGACCCAGTACTTC
cdr3_aa: CASSRNREETQYF
j_call: TRBJ2-5
v_call: TRBV2
d_call: NA
cdr3_length: 13
clone_size: NA

cdr3_nt: TGCGCCAGCAGCTTGTCTCGGGACCTCAGCACAGATACGCAGTATTTT
cdr3_aa: CASSLSRDLSTDTQYF
j_call: TRBJ2-3
v_call: TRBV5-1
d_call: NA
cdr3_length: 16
clone_size: many

cdr3_nt: TGTGCCAGCAGCTTAGTTGTGCGGTCAAGGGAGAAGAATCAGCCCCAGCATTTT
cdr3_aa: CASSLVVRSREKNQPQHF
j_call: TRBJ1-5
v_call: TRBV7-6
d_call: NA
cdr3_length: 18
clone_size: NA

cdr3_nt: TGCGCCAGCAGCTTGGCCTTCGGCGTCGGCGAGCAGTACTTC
cdr3_aa: CASSLAFGVGEQYF
j_call: TRBJ2-7
v_call: TRBV5-1
d_call: NA
cdr3_length: 14
clone_size: NA

cdr3_nt: TGTGCCAGCAGCTTAGCGACAGGGATGAGCACTGAAGCTTTCTTT
cdr3_aa: CASSLATGMSTEAFF
j_call: TRBJ1-1
v_call: TRBV7-9
d_call: TRBD1
cdr3_length: 15
clone_size: many

cdr3_nt: TGCAGCGTTGATTCGGGTCGCGAGACCCAGTACTTC
cdr3_aa: CSVDSGRETQYF
j_call: TRBJ2-5
v_call: TRBV29-1
d_call: NA
cdr3_length: 12
clone_size: NA

cdr3_nt: TGCGCCAGCAGTGTGGGACTAGCGGGAGGCACCGGGGAGCTGTTTTTT
cdr3_aa: CASSVGLAGGTGELFF
j_call: TRBJ2-2
v_call: TRBV10-2
d_call: TRBD2
cdr3_length: 16
clone_size: NA

cdr3_nt: TGCGCCAGCAGCCAAGAAGGACAGGCCCTGGCTTACGAGCAGTACTTC
cdr3_aa: CASSQEGQALAYEQYF
j_call: TRBJ2-7
v_call: TRBV4-1
d_call: TRBD1
cdr3_length: 16
clone_size: NA

cdr3_nt: TGTGCCAGCAGTATGGACAGGGCTAGCGGGGAGCTGTTTTTT
cdr3_aa: CASSMDRASGELFF
j_call: TRBJ2-2
v_call: TRBV28
d_call: TRBD1
cdr3_length: 14
clone_size: NA

cdr3_nt: TGTGCCAGCAGTAACAGGGGGCAGAACACTGAAGCTTTCTTT
cdr3_aa: CASSNRGQNTEAFF
j_call: TRBJ1-1
v_call: TRBV6-6
d_call: TRBD1
cdr3_length: 14
clone_size: many

cdr3_nt: TGTGCCAGCAGTTTACGGCAGGGTTTCTACGAGCAGTACTTC
cdr3_aa: CASSLRQGFYEQYF
j_call: TRBJ2-7
v_call: TRBV28
d_call: NA
cdr3_length: 14
clone_size: NA

cdr3_nt: TGTGCCAGCAGCTTAAGTGCGGGAGGGCCAACCGGGGAGCTGTTTTTT
cdr3_aa: CASSLSAGGPTGELFF
j_call: TRBJ2-2
v_call: TRBV7-7
d_call: TRBD2
cdr3_length: 16
clone_size: NA